The 25 T cell receptor beta chains below come from one sample, sequenced in a study of T cell responses to AZD1222 COVID-19 vaccine. This table comes from immunoSEQ multiplex PCR, and its TCRdb copy is limited to in-frame clones, with some not included. The sample carries about 150,000 clones, 91% recorded once. The material was peripheral blood, obtained on day 0 of AZD1222 vaccination. The receptors come from an adult in good health.

This chain connects TRBV10-3 to TRBJ1-2; 7 positions agree with TRBD1. The CDR3 extends over 13 amino acids. Germline V CDR1 and CDR2: ENHRY, SYGVKD. Unmatched junction bases numbered 2, after V lost 5 bases and J lost 2 bases. CDR3 nucleotide sequence: TGTGCCATCAGTTCACAGGGGAACTATGGCTACACCTTC. It specifies CAISSQGNYGYTF.

This clone has only a few counts. The V gene is TRBV9, the J gene TRBJ2-7; D might be TRBD1 (5 bases). CDR1 SGDLS and CDR2 YYNGEE come from the germline V gene. CDR3 length: 14 residues. V was trimmed by 0 bases and J by 5 bases, leaving 12 bases between them. The CDR3 spells CASSVGQRVDEQYF. The DNA for the CDR3 is TGTGCCAGCAGCGTAGGACAGCGAGTAGACGAGCAGTACTTC.

This clone has just one count. V and J are TRBV4-3 and TRBJ2-1; D tentatively reads TRBD1 or TRBD2 (5 bases each). There are 16 residues in the CDR3. V dropped 0 bases and J dropped 0 bases, with 9 bases sitting between them. Per the germline V gene, CDR1 is LGHNA and CDR2 is YSLEER. The CDR3 is CASSQDEGTSYNEQFF. In nucleotides, the CDR3 is TGCGCCAGCAGCCAAGATGAGGGGACCTCCTACAATGAGCAGTTCTTC.

The rearrangement links TRBV21-1 to TRBJ1-2. TRBV21-1 is marked as a pseudogene. This CDR3 is 12 amino acids long. DNA for the CDR3: TGTGCCAGCAGCAAAGCTAAACCTGGCTACACCTTC. Translating gives CASSKAKPGYTF.

The J gene is TRBJ1-5, the V gene TRBV9; TRBD1 is a possible D gene (6 bases). The V gene lost 2 bases and the J gene lost 6 bases, with 9 bases spanning the gap. Germline V gene lookup returns CDR1 SGDLS and CDR2 YYNGEE. CDR3 size: 13 residues. The CDR3 spells CASSVGQSQPQHF. Here the CDR3 DNA reads TGTGCCAGCAGCGTGGGACAATCTCAGCCCCAGCATTTT.

This chain links TRBV20-1 with TRBJ2-7; D assignment may be TRBD1 or TRBD2 (5 bases each). CDR1 and CDR2 (germline): DFQATT, SNEGSKA (reference sequence). The length of the CDR3 is 11 residues. V was shortened by 6 bases and J by 5 bases, with 11 bases between the two germline ends. DNA for the CDR3: TGCAGTGCGAAAGGGGACCACGAGCAGTACTTC. Its protein product is CSAKGDHEQYF.

This chain links TRBV7-8 with TRBJ1-2; a weak D match, TRBD1 (5 bases). V was trimmed by 1 base and J by 0 bases, leaving 12 bases between them. Germline V lookup: CDR1 SGHVS, CDR2 FQNEAQ. The CDR3 extends over 16 amino acids. CDR3 sequence reads: CASSLETGLTNYGYTF. CDR3 nucleotides: TGTGCCAGCAGCTTAGAGACGGGACTGACTAACTATGGCTACACCTTC.

The V gene is TRBV11-2, the J gene TRBJ1-1; D not resolved. CDR3 size: 13 residues. V gave up 4 bases and J gave up 10 bases, with 16 bases separating them. Germline V gene sequence: CDR1 SGHAT, CDR2 FQNNGV. CDR3 residues: CASSSPRTAVAFF. The CDR3 nucleotides are TGTGCCAGCAGCTCCCCCCGGACCGCCGTAGCTTTCTTT.

This chain joins TRBV27 and TRBJ1-2; the D is unclear. Trimming took 2 bases from V and 2 from J, leaving 6 bases between them. This CDR3 comprises 13 residues. CDR1 is MNHEY and CDR2 is SMNVEV in the germline V gene (reference sequence). The CDR3: CASSLGGNYGYTF. CDR3 bases: TGTGCCAGCAGTTTAGGAGGGAACTATGGCTACACCTTC.

The chain has TRBV4-3 and TRBJ2-2, with D possibly TRBD2 on 5 matching bases. CDR3 length: 15 amino acids. CDR1 and CDR2 (germline): LGHNA, YSLEER. V was trimmed by 6 bases and J by 8 bases, leaving 19 bases between them. CDR3 coding DNA: TGCGCCAGCAGGCTCGATGCGGTGGAGCGGGGGGAGCTGTTTTTT. Translating gives CASRLDAVERGELFF.

The chain links TRBV20-1 to TRBJ2-3; D unclear. This CDR3 comprises 11 residues. V was clipped by 6 bases and J by 6 bases, with 10 bases between them. From germline, CDR1 is DFQATT and CDR2 SNEGSKA (reference sequence). CDR3 region: CSAGKEDTQYF. CDR3 in DNA: TGCAGTGCAGGGAAGGAGGATACGCAGTATTTT.

The rearrangement uses TRBV7-2 and TRBJ1-2; tentatively, D is TRBD1 (5 bases). Germline CDR1 reads SGHTA; CDR2 reads FQGNSA. Trimming removed 5 bases at V and 2 bases at J, with 9 bases between. This CDR3 spans 13 amino acids. The DNA for the CDR3 is TGTGCCAGCAGCCTTGCAGGGAACTATGGCTACACCTTC. The encoded protein is CASSLAGNYGYTF.

The chain has TRBV7-8 and TRBJ1-5; D might be TRBD1 (5 bases). CDR1 SGHVS and CDR2 FQNEAQ come from the germline V gene. Trimming stripped 1 base from V and 0 bases from J, with 16 bases between. The CDR3 extends over 18 amino acids. The CDR3 DNA follows: TGTGCCAGCAGCTTAGATGGCGACAGCCCATATAGCAATCAGCCCCAGCATTTT. Encoded protein: CASSLDGDSPYSNQPQHF.

In DNA, the CDR3 is TGCGCCAGCAGCGAAGGGGGAACTGGAAACACCATATATTTT. Its translation: CASSEGGTGNTIYF. The chain uses TRBV5-1 and TRBJ1-3, with D tentatively TRBD1 (6 bases). Per the germline V gene, CDR1 is SGHRS and CDR2 is YFSETQ. V was shortened by 4 bases and J by 2 bases, with 10 bases between the two germline ends. This CDR3 contains 14 residues.

The chain has TRBV6-5 and TRBJ2-4; no clear D. Trimming stripped 7 bases from V and 0 bases from J, with 10 bases between. This CDR3 is 14 amino acids long. The germline gives CDR1 MNHEY, CDR2 SVGAGI. CDR3 region: CASISSVAKNIQYF. The CDR3 nucleotides are TGTGCCAGCATCAGCAGCGTAGCCAAAAACATTCAGTACTTC.

The V call is TRBV7-2, the J call TRBJ1-5; no reliable D call. The germline gives CDR1 SGHTA, CDR2 FQGNSA. CDR3 length: 13 residues. The V end was cut by 5 bases, the J end by 4 bases, with 9 bases between. The chain's CDR3 is CASSVRVNQPQHF. DNA for the CDR3: TGTGCCAGCAGCGTGAGGGTAAATCAGCCCCAGCATTTT.

The rearrangement uses TRBV7-8 and TRBJ2-1, with D hard to call. Germline CDR1 and CDR2: SGHVS and FQNEAQ. Trimming pared 1 base from V and 6 bases from J, leaving 16 bases between. This CDR3 spans 16 amino acids. This CDR3 is CASSLEYGNPRNEQFF. In DNA form, the CDR3 reads TGTGCCAGCAGCTTAGAATACGGAAACCCTCGCAATGAGCAGTTCTTC.

This chain links TRBV11-3 with TRBJ2-1; TRBD2 might be the D (6 bases). The CDR3 has 14 amino acids. CDR1 is SGHNT, CDR2 YENEEA, per germline. V was cut by 5 bases and J by 5 bases, with 13 bases left in between. CDR3 sequence: CASSRDSRNNEQFF. The CDR3 coding sequence is TGTGCCAGCAGCCGGGACTCTCGAAACAATGAGCAGTTCTTC. Filled out from reference TRBV11-3 and TRBJ2-1, the complete variable domain reads EAGVVQSPRYKIIEKKQPVAFWCNPISGHNTLYWYLQNLGQGPELLIRYENEEAVDDSQLPKDRFSAERLKGVDSTLKIQPAELGDSAVYLCASSRDSRNNEQFFGPGTRLTVL.

This rearrangement joins TRBV27 to TRBJ1-2; 9 bases are a match to TRBD1. The germline V gene has CDR1 MNHEY and CDR2 SMNVEV (reference sequence). Germline trimming cut 7 bases from V and 0 bases from J; bases unmatched to any gene: 3. This CDR3 comprises 14 residues. The DNA for the CDR3 is TGTGCCAGCAAACAGGGGGCGACTAACTATGGCTACACCTTC. Protein product: CASKQGATNYGYTF.

The V call is TRBV6-5, the J call TRBJ1-5; the D gene is possibly TRBD1 (6 bases). The CDR3 is 14 residues long. V lost 1 base, J lost 5 bases, and 9 bases lay in between. Germline-derived CDR1 and CDR2 are MNHEY and SVGAGI. CDR3 DNA sequence: TGTGCCAGCAGTTACTGGGGGGGCGATCAGCCCCAGCATTTT. Amino acids: CASSYWGGDQPQHF.

The J gene is TRBJ2-1, the V gene TRBV7-2; no clear D gene. V lost 1 base and J 1 base, leaving 14 bases between the germline ends. The CDR3 is 17 residues long. Germline CDR1 is SGHTA and CDR2 is FQGNSA. The CDR3 nucleotides are TGTGCCAGCAGCTTAGTAGTGGCGACCCTATCCTACAATGAGCAGTTCTTC. Residues: CASSLVVATLSYNEQFF.

The rearrangement uses TRBV7-2 and TRBJ1-5; D remains ambiguous. V was cut by 4 bases and J by 8 bases, with 12 bases left in between. The CDR3 consists of 13 residues. The germline V gene has CDR1 SGHTA and CDR2 FQGNSA. The CDR3 region has the DNA TGTGCCAGCAGCTCAACGACGCGGGAGCCCCAGCATTTT. This codes for CASSSTTREPQHF.

V and J are TRBV7-2 and TRBJ2-7; the D gene is possibly TRBD2 (5 bases). The ends were cut back, 11 bases at V and 4 bases at J, with 18 bases in the middle. Germline CDR1 is SGHTA and CDR2 is FQGNSA. This CDR3 comprises 13 residues. CDR3: CASSMRGGYEQYF. The CDR3 DNA reads as TGTGCCTCCTCGATGCGCGGAGGTTACGAGCAGTACTTC.

This clone has only one observation. J is TRBJ2-1 and V is TRBV19; D unclear. V was shortened by 7 bases and J by 0 bases, with 10 bases between the two germline ends. Germline CDR1 reads LNHDA; CDR2 reads SQIVND (reference sequence). The CDR3 consists of 14 residues. CDR3 sequence reads: CASISPSSYNEQFF. DNA for the CDR3: TGTGCCAGTATTTCACCTAGCTCCTACAATGAGCAGTTCTTC.

The V and J genes are TRBV29-1 and TRBJ1-2, with D possibly TRBD1 on 5 matching bases. V was shortened by 4 bases and J by 4 bases, with 10 bases between the two germline ends. Germline CDR1 reads SQVTM; CDR2 reads ANQGSEA. The CDR3 length is 12 residues. CDR3 amino acids: CSVVEGIYGYTF. The CDR3 DNA reads as TGCAGCGTTGTCGAGGGGATCTATGGCTACACCTTC.